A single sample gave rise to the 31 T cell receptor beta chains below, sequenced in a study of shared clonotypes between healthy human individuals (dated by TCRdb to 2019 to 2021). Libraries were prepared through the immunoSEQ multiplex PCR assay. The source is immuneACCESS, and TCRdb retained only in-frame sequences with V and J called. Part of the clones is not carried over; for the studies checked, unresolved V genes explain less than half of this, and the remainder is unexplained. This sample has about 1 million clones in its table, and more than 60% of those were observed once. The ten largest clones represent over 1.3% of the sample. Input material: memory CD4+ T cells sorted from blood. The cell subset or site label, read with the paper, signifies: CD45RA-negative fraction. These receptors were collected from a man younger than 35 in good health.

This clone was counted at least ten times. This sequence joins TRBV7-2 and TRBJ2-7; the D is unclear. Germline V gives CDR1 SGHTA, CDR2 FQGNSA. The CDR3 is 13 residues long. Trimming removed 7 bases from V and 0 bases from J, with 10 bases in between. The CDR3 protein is CASTRPASYEQYF. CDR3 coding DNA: TGTGCCAGCACCCGACCTGCCTCCTACGAGCAGTACTTC.

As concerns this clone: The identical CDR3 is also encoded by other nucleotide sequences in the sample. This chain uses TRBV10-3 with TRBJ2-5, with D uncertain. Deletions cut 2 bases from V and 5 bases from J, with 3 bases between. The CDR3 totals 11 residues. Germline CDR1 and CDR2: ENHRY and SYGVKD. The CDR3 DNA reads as TGTGCCATCAGTGAGAAGGAGACCCAGTACTTC. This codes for CAISEKETQYF.

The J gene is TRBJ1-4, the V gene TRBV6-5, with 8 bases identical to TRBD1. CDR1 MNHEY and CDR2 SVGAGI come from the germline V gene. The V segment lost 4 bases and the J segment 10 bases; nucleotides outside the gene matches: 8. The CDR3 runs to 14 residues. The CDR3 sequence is CASSLTGGGGKLFF. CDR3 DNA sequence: TGTGCCAGCAGTTTAACAGGGGGAGGGGGAAAACTGTTTTTT.

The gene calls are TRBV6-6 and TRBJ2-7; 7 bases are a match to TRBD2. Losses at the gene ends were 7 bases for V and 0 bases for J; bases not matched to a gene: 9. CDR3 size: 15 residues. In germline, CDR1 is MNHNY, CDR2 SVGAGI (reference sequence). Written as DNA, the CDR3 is TGTGCCAGCACTCAATACCGCGGGAGCTCCTACGAGCAGTACTTC. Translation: CASTQYRGSSYEQYF.

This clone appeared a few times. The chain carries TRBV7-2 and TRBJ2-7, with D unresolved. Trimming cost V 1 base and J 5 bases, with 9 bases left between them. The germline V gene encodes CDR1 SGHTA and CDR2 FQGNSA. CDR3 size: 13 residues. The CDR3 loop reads CASSLDLLHEQYF. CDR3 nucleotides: TGTGCCAGCAGCTTAGATCTACTTCACGAGCAGTACTTC.

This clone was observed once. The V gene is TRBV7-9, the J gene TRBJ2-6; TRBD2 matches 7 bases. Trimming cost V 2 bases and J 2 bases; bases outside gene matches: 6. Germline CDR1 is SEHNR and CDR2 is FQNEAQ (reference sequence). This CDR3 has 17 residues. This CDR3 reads CASSLLLGTTGANVLTF. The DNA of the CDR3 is TGTGCCAGCAGCTTACTTCTGGGGACTACTGGGGCCAACGTCCTGACTTTC.

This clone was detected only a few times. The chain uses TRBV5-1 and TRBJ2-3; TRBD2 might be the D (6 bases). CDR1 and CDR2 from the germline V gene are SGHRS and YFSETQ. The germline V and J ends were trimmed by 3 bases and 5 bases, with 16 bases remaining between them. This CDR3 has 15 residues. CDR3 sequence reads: CASSSNSGGVDTQYF. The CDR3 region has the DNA TGCGCCAGCAGCTCCAATAGCGGCGGTGTAGATACGCAGTATTTT.

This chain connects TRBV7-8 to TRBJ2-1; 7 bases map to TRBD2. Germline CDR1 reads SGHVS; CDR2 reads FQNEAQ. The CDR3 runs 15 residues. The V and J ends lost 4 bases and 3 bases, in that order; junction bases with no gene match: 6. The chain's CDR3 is CASSSRGTVYNEQFF. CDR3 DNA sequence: TGTGCCAGCAGCTCGCGGGGGACCGTCTACAATGAGCAGTTCTTC.

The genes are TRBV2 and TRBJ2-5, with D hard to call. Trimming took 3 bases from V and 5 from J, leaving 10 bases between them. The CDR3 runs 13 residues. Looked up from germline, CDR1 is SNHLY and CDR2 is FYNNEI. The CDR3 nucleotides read TGTGCCAGCAGTGAGAGGCGGAAGGAGACCCAGTACTTC. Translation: CASSERRKETQYF.

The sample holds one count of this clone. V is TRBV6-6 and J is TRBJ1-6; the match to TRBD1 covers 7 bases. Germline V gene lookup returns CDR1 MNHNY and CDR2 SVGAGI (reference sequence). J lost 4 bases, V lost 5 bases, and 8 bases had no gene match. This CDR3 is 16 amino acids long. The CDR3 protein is CASSPSGTEYNSPLHF. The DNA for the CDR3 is TGTGCCAGCAGTCCCAGCGGGACAGAGTATAATTCACCCCTCCACTTT.

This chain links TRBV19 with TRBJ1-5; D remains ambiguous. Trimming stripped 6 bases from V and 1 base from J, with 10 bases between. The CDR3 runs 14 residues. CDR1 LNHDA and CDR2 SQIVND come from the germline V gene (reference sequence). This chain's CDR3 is CASRESLSNQPQHF. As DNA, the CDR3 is TGTGCCAGTAGAGAGAGTCTGAGCAATCAGCCCCAGCATTTT.

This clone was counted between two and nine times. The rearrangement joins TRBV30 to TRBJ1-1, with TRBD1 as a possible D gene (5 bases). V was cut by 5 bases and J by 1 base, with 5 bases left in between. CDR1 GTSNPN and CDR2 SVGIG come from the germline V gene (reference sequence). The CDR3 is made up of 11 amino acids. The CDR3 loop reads CAWDRNTEAFF. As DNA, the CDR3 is TGTGCCTGGGACAGGAACACTGAAGCTTTCTTT.

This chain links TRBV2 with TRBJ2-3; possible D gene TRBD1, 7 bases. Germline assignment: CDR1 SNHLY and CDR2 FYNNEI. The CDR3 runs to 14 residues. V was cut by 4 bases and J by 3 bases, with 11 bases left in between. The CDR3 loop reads CASSGRGRTDTQYF. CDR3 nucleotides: TGTGCCAGCAGTGGGAGGGGGCGAACAGATACGCAGTATTTT.

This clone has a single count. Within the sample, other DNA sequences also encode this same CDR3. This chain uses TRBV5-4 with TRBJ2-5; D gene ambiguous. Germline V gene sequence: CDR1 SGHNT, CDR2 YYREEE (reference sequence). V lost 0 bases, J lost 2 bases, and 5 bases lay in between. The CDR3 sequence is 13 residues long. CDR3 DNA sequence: TGTGCCAGCAGCTTGGTTCAGCAAGAGACCCAGTACTTC. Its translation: CASSLVQQETQYF.

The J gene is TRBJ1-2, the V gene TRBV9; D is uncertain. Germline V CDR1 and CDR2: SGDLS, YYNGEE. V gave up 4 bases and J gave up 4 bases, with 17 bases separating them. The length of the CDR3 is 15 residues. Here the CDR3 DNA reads TGTGCCAGCAGCCCCCACCCGGCAGTCAGCTATGGCTACACCTTC. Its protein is CASSPHPAVSYGYTF.

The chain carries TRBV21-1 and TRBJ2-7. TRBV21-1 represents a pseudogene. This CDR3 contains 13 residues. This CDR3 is CASSKPPGHEQYF. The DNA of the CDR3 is TGTGCCAGCAGCAAACCCCCCGGCCACGAGCAGTACTTC.

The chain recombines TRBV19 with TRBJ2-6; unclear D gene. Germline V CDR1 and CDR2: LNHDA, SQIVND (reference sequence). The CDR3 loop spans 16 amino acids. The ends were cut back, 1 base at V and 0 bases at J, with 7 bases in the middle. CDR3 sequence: CASSIVSSSGANVLTF. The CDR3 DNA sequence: TGTGCCAGTAGTATAGTGAGCAGCTCTGGGGCCAACGTCCTGACTTTC. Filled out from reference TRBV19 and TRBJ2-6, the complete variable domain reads DGGITQSPKYLFRKEGQNVTLSCEQNLNHDAMYWYRQDPGQGLRLIYYSQIVNDFQKGDIAEGYSVSREKKESFPLTVTSAQKNPTAFYLCASSIVSSSGANVLTFGAGSRLTVL.

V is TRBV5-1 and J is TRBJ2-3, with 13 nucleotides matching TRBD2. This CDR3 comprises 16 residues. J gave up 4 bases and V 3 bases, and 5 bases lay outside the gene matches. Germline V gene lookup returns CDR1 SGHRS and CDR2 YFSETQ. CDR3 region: CASSSRTSGSPDTQYF. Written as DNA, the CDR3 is TGCGCCAGCAGCTCCCGGACTAGCGGGAGTCCAGATACGCAGTATTTT.

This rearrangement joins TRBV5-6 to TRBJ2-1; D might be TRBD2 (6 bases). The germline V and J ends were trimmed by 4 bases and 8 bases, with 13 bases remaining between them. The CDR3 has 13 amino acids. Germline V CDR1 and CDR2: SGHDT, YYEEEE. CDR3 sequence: CASSRDRRDEQFF. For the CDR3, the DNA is TGTGCCAGCAGCAGGGACCGGAGGGATGAGCAGTTCTTC.

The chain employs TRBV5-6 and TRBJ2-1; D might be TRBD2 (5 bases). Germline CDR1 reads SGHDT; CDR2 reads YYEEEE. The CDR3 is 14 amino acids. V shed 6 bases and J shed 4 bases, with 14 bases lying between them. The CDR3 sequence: CASKLGDGYNEQFF. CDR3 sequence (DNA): TGTGCCAGCAAGTTGGGAGATGGGTACAATGAGCAGTTCTTC.

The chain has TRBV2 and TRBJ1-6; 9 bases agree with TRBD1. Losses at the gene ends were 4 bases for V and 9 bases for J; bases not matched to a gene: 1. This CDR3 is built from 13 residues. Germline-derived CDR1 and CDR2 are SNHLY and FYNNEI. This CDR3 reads CASSGQGGSPLHF. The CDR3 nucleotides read TGTGCCAGCAGTGGACAGGGGGGTTCACCCCTCCACTTT.

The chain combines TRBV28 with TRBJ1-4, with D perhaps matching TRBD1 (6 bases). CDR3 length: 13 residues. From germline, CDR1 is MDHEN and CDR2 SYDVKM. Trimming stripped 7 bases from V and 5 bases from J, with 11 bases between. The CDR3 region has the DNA TGTGCCAGCACCCTAGGACAGAATGAAAAACTGTTTTTT. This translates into CASTLGQNEKLFF.

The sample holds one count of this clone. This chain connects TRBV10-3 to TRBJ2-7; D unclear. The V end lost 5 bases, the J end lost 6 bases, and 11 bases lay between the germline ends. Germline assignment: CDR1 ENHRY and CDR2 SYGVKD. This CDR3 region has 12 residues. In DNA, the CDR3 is TGTGCCATCAGTCCCGGCTGGCTCGAGCAGTACTTC. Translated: CAISPGWLEQYF.

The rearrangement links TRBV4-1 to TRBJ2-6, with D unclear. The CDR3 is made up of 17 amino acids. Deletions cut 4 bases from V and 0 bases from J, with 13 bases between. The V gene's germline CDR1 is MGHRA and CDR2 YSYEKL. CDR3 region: CASSPETLISGANVLTF. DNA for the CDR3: TGCGCCAGCAGCCCTGAGACCCTCATCTCTGGGGCCAACGTCCTGACTTTC.

This chain's CDR3 is CASSFATGPSGANVLTF. In nucleotides, the CDR3 is TGTGCCAGCAGCTTCGCTACAGGGCCCTCTGGGGCCAACGTCCTGACTTTC. The genes are TRBV9 and TRBJ2-6, with D maybe TRBD1 (6 bases). Germline V lookup: CDR1 SGDLS, CDR2 YYNGEE. The V and J ends lost 4 bases and 0 bases respectively, with 14 bases between them. There are 17 residues in the CDR3.

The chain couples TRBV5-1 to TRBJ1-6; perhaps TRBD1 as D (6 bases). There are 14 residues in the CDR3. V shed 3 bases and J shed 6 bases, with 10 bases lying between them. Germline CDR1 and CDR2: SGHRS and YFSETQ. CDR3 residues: CASSWTASNSPLHF. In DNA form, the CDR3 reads TGCGCCAGCAGCTGGACAGCGAGTAATTCACCCCTCCACTTT.

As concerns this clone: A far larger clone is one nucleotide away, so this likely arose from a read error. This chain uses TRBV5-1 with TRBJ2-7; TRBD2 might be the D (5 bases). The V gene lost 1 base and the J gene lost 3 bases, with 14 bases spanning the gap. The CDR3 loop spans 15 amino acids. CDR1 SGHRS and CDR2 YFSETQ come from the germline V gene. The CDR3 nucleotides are TGCGCCAGCAGCTTGTTAGCGAGAGCGCTCTACGAGCAGTACTTC. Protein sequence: CASSLLARALYEQYF.

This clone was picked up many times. The CDR3, as DNA: TGCGCCAGCAGTCCCACCCTAGCGGGAGTTGGCCACGAGCAGTACTTC. Its translation: CASSPTLAGVGHEQYF. The V call is TRBV10-2, the J call TRBJ2-7, with TRBD2 matching 10 bases. Trimming at V came to 5 bases and at J to 5 bases, leaving 12 bases not matched to a gene. CDR3 length: 16 residues. The germline CDR1 and CDR2 sequences are WSHSY and SAAADI.

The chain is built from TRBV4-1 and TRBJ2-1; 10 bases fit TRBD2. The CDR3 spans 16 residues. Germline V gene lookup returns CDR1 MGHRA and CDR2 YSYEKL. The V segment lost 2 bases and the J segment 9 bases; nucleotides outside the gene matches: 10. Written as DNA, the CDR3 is TGCGCCAGCAGCCAAAGGATCCCTAGCGGGAGTGTTGAGCAGTTCTTC. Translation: CASSQRIPSGSVEQFF.

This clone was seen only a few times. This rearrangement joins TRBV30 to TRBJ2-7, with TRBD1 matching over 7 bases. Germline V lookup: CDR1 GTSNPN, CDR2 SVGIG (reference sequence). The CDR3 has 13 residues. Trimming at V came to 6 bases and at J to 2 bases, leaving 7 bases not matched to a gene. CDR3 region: CACTRDRTYEQYF. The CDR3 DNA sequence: TGTGCCTGTACCCGGGACAGAACCTACGAGCAGTACTTC.

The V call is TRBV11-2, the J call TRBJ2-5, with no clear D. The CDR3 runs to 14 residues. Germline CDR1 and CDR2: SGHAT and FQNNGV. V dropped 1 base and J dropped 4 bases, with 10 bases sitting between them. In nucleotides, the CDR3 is TGTGCCAGCAGCTTAGTGGCAGTCGGAGAGACCCAGTACTTC. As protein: CASSLVAVGETQYF.